A selection of T cell receptor beta chains follows, all from one sample in a study of OX40 agonist ivuxolimab in advanced cancers. Assay used: immunoSEQ multiplex PCR; TCRdb lists only in-frame clones, some missing. The sample records some 19,000 clones, approximately 87% being singletons. The specimen was CD4+ or CD8+ T cells sorted from blood, collected in a trial of the OX40 agonist ivuxolimab. These receptors were collected from an adult with an advanced solid tumor such as melanoma, head and neck, liver or kidney cancer. CDR3s include the opening cysteine and the closing phenylalanine or tryptophan. A D gene is named only where the DNA matches it firmly. Part of the rows lack a size; the others show once, few, many or a class for expanded clones.

clone size	D gene	V gene	J gene	CDR3 protein	CDR3 DNA
few	-	TRBV2	TRBJ1-5	CASWTAYSNQPQHF	TGTGCCAGCTGGACAGCTTATAGCAATCAGCCCCAGCATTTT
-	TRBD2	TRBV9	TRBJ2-3	CASSSPGTSVQDTQYF	TGTGCCAGCAGCTCCCCCGGGACTAGCGTTCAAGATACGCAGTATTTT
-	-	TRBV27	TRBJ2-6	CASRIGLSGANVLTF	TGTGCCAGCCGTATAGGTTTATCTGGGGCCAACGTCCTGACTTTC
-	-	TRBV25-1	TRBJ2-2	CASSEWGLAENTGELFF	TGTGCCAGCAGTGAATGGGGGCTAGCGGAAAACACCGGGGAGCTGTTTTTT
-	-	TRBV6-1	TRBJ2-1	CASSDWFGVSYNEQFF	TGTGCCAGCAGTGACTGGTTCGGAGTTTCCTACAATGAGCAGTTCTTC
-	-	TRBV29-1	TRBJ2-1	CSVEDSVNEQFF	TGCAGCGTTGAAGATTCAGTGAATGAGCAGTTCTTC
-	-	TRBV19	TRBJ2-5	CASSIGREYGETQYF	TGTGCCAGTAGTATAGGCAGGGAGTACGGAGAGACCCAGTACTTC
-	TRBD1	TRBV19	TRBJ1-5	CASRQGIYSNQPQHF	TGTGCCAGCCGACAGGGGATCTATAGCAATCAGCCCCAGCATTTT
-	-	TRBV12-2	TRBJ1-3	CASRLLADGNTIYF	TGTGCAAGTCGCTTGTTGGCTGATGGAAACACCATATATTTT
-	-	TRBV7-9	TRBJ2-1	CASSLSDTDSEQFF	TGTGCCAGCAGCTTATCCGATACCGACAGTGAGCAGTTCTTC
-	-	TRBV9	TRBJ2-7	CASSVGTGLAYEQYF	TGTGCCAGCAGCGTAGGCACAGGACTCGCCTACGAGCAGTACTTC
-	-	TRBV11-3	TRBJ1-3	CASSLAGWPIYF	TGTGCCAGCAGCTTAGCCGGATGGCCCATATATTTT
-	TRBD1	TRBV7-8	TRBJ2-7	CASSPLTGSGEQYF	TGTGCCAGCAGCCCGTTGACAGGGTCAGGAGAGCAGTACTTC
-	TRBD2	TRBV4-1	TRBJ2-2	CASSQEVVAGGYTGELFF	TGCGCCAGCAGCCAAGAGGTAGTAGCGGGAGGATATACCGGGGAGCTGTTTTTT
-	-	TRBV5-1	TRBJ2-1	CASSPGRISYNEQFF	TGCGCCAGCAGCCCAGGGAGGATCTCCTACAATGAGCAGTTCTTC
-	-	TRBV11-2	TRBJ2-7	CASSLDYGREQYF	TGTGCCAGCAGCTTAGATTACGGACGCGAGCAGTACTTC
few	-	TRBV6-5	TRBJ2-1	CASIGGNEQFF	TGTGCCAGCATCGGGGGTAATGAGCAGTTCTTC
-	-	TRBV28	TRBJ1-2	CASSDPGTENYGYTF	TGTGCCAGCAGCGACCCCGGGACGGAGAACTATGGCTACACCTTC
-	-	TRBV27	TRBJ2-3	CASSLLGQMQYF	TGTGCCAGCAGTTTACTAGGACAGATGCAGTATTTT
-	-	TRBV29-1	TRBJ2-2	CSVDDRNTGELFF	TGCAGCGTCGATGACAGAAACACCGGGGAGCTGTTTTTT
-	-	TRBV21-1	TRBJ2-2	CAIKSGTGPTGELFF	TGTGCCATCAAGTCCGGGACAGGGCCCACCGGGGAGCTGTTTTTT
-	-	TRBV4-1	TRBJ2-1	CASSQDARDSYNEQFF	TGCGCCAGCAGCCAAGATGCCCGGGACTCCTACAATGAGCAGTTCTTC
-	-	TRBV15	TRBJ2-7	CATSRDRAGSSYEQYF	TGTGCCACCAGCAGAGATAGGGCGGGGAGCTCCTACGAGCAGTACTTC